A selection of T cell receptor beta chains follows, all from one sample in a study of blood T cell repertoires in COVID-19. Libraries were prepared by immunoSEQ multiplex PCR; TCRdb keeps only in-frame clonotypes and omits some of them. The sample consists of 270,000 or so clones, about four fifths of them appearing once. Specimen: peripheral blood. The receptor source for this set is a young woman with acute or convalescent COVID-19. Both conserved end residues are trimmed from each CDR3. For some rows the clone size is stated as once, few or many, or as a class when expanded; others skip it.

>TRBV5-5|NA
ASSLARGRNTEAF
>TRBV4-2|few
ASSQAQNSPLH
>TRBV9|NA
ASSVWPSGTDTQY
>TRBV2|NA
ASNALTETFEEKLF
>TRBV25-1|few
ASSGTGSTEAF
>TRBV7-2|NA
ASSPLRWGTPNTEAF
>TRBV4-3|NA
ASSQEWTGPTTYEQY
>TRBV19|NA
ASSLTRTSGRLGEQF
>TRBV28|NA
ASSSGLATGELF
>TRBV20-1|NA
SAGTAEAF
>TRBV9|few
ASSVVGTGSRLEQF
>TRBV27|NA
ASSPRVMTGNSGNTIY
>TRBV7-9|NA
ASRSRGDEKLF
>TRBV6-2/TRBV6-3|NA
ASSDSEGRPSYNEQF
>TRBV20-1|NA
SASAGETQY
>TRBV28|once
ASSLFGGAPNNQPQH
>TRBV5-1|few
ASSSHRGDYNEQF
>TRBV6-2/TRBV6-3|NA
ASSYSEIFTGYGYT
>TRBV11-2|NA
ASSEDNDRFYEQY
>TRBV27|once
ASSLSDRGPYEQY
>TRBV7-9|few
ASSTGDGEKLF
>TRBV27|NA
ASSSPTRDRDHEQY
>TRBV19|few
ASSSEQGVSNQPQH
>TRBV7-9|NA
ASSLQGGPLH
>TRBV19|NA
ASSPMGEGAYNEQF
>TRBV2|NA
ASKGQQASPLH
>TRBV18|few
ASSQAGGPALGGYT
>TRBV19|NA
ASSIPDRIDQPQH
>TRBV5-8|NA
ASSTGQGTGELF
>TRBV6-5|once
ARGLAGPYEQY
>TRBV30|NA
ACAQGNFYEQY
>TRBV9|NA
ASQPIPWATGELF
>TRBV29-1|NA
SVVGRSAYEQY
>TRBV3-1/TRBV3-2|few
ASSHPKAGGFFGEQF
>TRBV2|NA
ASSLGPTDTQY
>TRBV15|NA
ATSRDREGYEKLF
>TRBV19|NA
ASTDNRDTGELF